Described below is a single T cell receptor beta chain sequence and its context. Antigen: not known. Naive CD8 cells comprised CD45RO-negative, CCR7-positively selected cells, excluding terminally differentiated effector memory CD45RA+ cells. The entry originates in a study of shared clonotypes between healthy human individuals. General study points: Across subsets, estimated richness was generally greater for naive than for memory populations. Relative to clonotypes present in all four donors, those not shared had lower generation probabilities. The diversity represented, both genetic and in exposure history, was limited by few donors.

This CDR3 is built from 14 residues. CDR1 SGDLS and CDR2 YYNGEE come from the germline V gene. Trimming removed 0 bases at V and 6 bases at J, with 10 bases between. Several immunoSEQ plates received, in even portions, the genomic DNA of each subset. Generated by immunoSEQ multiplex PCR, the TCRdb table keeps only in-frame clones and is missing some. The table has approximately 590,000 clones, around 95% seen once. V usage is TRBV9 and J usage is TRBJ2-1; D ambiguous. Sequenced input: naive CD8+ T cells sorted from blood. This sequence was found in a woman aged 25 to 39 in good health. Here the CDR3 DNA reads TGTGCCAGCAGCGTAGCATCGGCGGCCAATGAGCAGTTCTTC. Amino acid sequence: CASSVASAANEQFF.